This T cell receptor beta chain was recovered during a study of STAT5B mutations in CD4+ large granular lymphocyte leukemia. Profiling relied on immunoSEQ multiplex PCR, and the TCRdb table lists in-frame clones only, not all of them. The sample records tens of thousands of clones, 80% to 90% being singletons. This clone was picked up one time. The sequenced sample consisted of CD4+ T cells from blood buffy coats. The receptor comes from a human donor in good health.

CDR3: CASNAGTGGNQPQHF. CDR3 coding DNA: TGTGCCAGCAATGCCGGGACAGGGGGAAATCAGCCCCAGCATTTT. The rearrangement joins TRBV28 to TRBJ1-5, with 11 bases lining up with TRBD1. This CDR3 comprises 15 residues. Looked up from germline, CDR1 is MDHEN and CDR2 is SYDVKM. Unmatched junction bases numbered 6, after V lost 7 bases and J lost 4 bases.